Below, one T cell receptor beta chain is given with its context. Sequencing used immunoSEQ multiplex PCR; TCRdb keeps in-frame clones, though not all of them. Here the sample spans roughly 200,000 clones, around 89% being singletons. This sample stems from a study of blood T cell repertoires in COVID-19. The CDR3 is made up of 13 amino acids. V was pared by 6 bases and J by 5 bases, with 10 bases between. CDR1 is SNHLY and CDR2 is FYNNEI in the germline V gene. The TCR originated in a man aged 50-60 years with acute or convalescent COVID-19. The V call is TRBV2, the J call TRBJ2-2; D uncertain. Material for sequencing was peripheral blood. The chain's CDR3 is CASRSGWTGELFF. DNA for the CDR3: TGTGCCAGCAGGTCAGGATGGACCGGGGAGCTGTTTTTT.